The entry below gives a single T cell receptor beta chain sequence along with its context. Its antigen is not known. These data come from a study of OX40 agonist ivuxolimab in advanced cancers. General study results and limits: Clonal expansion by week 6 occurred in CD4+ and CD8+ blood T cells (at 0.1 to 3.0 mg/kg). Expanded clones were, on average, more numerous among CD8+ T cells than CD4+.

The ends were cut back, 6 bases at V and 6 bases at J, with 18 bases in the middle. The germline CDR1 and CDR2 sequences are SGDLS and YYNGEE. CDR3 length: 14 residues. Sequenced by immunoSEQ multiplex PCR; TCRdb stores in-frame clones only, minus some. The table has roughly 56,000 clones, roughly 84% seen once. The source material was CD4+ or CD8+ T cells sorted from blood, sampled in a trial of the OX40 agonist ivuxolimab. The receptor's source is an adult with an advanced solid tumor such as melanoma, head and neck, liver or kidney cancer. This chain joins TRBV9 and TRBJ1-2; possible D gene TRBD1, 5 bases. CDR3: CASNPPGRDDGYTF. DNA of the CDR3: TGTGCCAGCAACCCACCGGGCAGGGACGATGGCTACACCTTC.